A selection of T cell receptor beta chains follows, all from one sample in a study of regulatory dendritic cells for organ transplantation. Generated by immunoSEQ multiplex PCR, the TCRdb table keeps only in-frame clones and is missing some. The sample carries under 15,000 clones, about 70% recorded once. No antigen has been assigned to these receptors. Sequenced material: naive CD4+ T cells from blood cultured with regulatory dendritic cells. These TCRs come from a human donor in good health. CDR3s include the opening cysteine and the closing phenylalanine or tryptophan. Fields, in order: V gene, J gene, D gene, clone size, CDR3 DNA, CDR3 protein. D genes are given only for firm matches. Not every row has a clone size; where given, it reads once, few, many or a size class.

>TRBV18|TRBJ1-6|.|.
TGTGCCAGCTCAAGGGGTCACCTAAATTCACCCCTCCACTTT
CASSRGHLNSPLHF
>TRBV14|TRBJ1-6|.|few
TGTGCCAGCAGCCAAGTCGGCGGAATAGGTTCACCCCTCCACTTT
CASSQVGGIGSPLHF
>TRBV10-3|TRBJ1-2|.|medium-sized
TGTGCCATCAAGCGGGACTATGGCTACACCTTC
CAIKRDYGYTF
>TRBV7-6|TRBJ2-2|.|.
TGTGCCAGCAGCTTAGCGCAGGGAACGGCCGGGGAGCTGTTTTTT
CASSLAQGTAGELFF
>TRBV7-9|TRBJ1-1|.|.
TGTGCCAGCAGCCCTCCCAGGGCGAACACTGAAGCTTTCTTT
CASSPPRANTEAFF
>TRBV6-1|TRBJ2-1|TRBD2|.
TGTGCCAGCAGTGCCGGGACTAACCTCGACAATGAGCAGTTCTTC
CASSAGTNLDNEQFF
>TRBV19|TRBJ1-2|.|.
TGTGCCAGTAGCCTAGAACCATTAGGTCGGGGCTACACCTTC
CASSLEPLGRGYTF
>TRBV5-4|TRBJ1-5|.|.
TGTGCCAGCAGCTTGTCGGGGTGGAATCAGCCCCAGCATTTT
CASSLSGWNQPQHF
>TRBV9|TRBJ2-3|.|.
TGTGCCAGCAGCTATCAGCGACCTACAGATACGCAGTATTTT
CASSYQRPTDTQYF
>TRBV4-1|TRBJ1-1|TRBD1|.
TGCGCCCGCGGACAGGGCTGCACTGAAGCTTTCTTT
CARGQGCTEAFF
>TRBV5-1|TRBJ2-3|TRBD2|.
TGCGCCAGCAGCTTGGGCCAACTAGCGGGGGGTAGCACAGATACGCAGTATTTT
CASSLGQLAGGSTDTQYF
>TRBV23-1|TRBJ1-3|.|few
TGCGCCAGCACCCAAGTCTATCGTGAGCGTGACTCTGGAAACACCATATATTTT
CASTQVYRERDSGNTIYF
>TRBV6-1|TRBJ2-1|TRBD1|.
TGTGCCAGCAACCCGACAGGGCCCGAAGAGCAGTTCTTC
CASNPTGPEEQFF
>TRBV5-6|TRBJ2-1|TRBD1|once
TGTGCCAGCAGCCTGGGGGGCGGACAGGGTGCCCGAGGGAATGAGCAGTTCTTC
CASSLGGGQGARGNEQFF
>TRBV7-2|TRBJ1-3|.|.
TGTGCCAGCAGCTTAGGTTGGGTAGGGGTTGGAAACACCATATATTTT
CASSLGWVGVGNTIYF
>TRBV2|TRBJ1-6|.|.
TGTGCCAGCAGGGGACAAGTTGATTCACCCCTCCACTTT
CASRGQVDSPLHF
>TRBV15|TRBJ1-1|TRBD1|.
TGTGCCACCAGCAGAAACAGGGGGCAAGGTGAAGCTTTCTTT
CATSRNRGQGEAFF
>TRBV5-1|TRBJ1-5|.|.
TGCGCCAGCAGCTTGGAGGGGCAGGATCAGCCCCAGCATTTT
CASSLEGQDQPQHF
>TRBV6-5|TRBJ1-1|.|once
TGTGCCAGCAGTTCCCAGGGAACTGAAGCTTTCTTT
CASSSQGTEAFF
>TRBV2|TRBJ1-1|TRBD1|.
TGTGCCAGCACCCCGGGACAGCCCTGGAACACTGAAGCTTTCTTT
CASTPGQPWNTEAFF
>TRBV9|TRBJ1-5|.|.
TGTGCCAGCAGCGCGGGGGGGCTAGGGCAGGGTGGTCAGCCCCAGCATTTT
CASSAGGLGQGGQPQHF
>TRBV18|TRBJ2-7|TRBD1|once
TGTGCCAGCTCACCTTTTGGACAGGGAGGTTACGAGCAGTACTTC
CASSPFGQGGYEQYF
>TRBV7-2|TRBJ2-7|TRBD1|.
TGTGCCAGCAGCTTGACGGGACAGGGAGACCTTGAGCAGTACTTC
CASSLTGQGDLEQYF
>TRBV6-1|TRBJ1-2|.|.
TGTGCCAGCAGTGAAGCGCTTCGGGGTAACTATGGCTACACCTTC
CASSEALRGNYGYTF
>TRBV5-1|TRBJ1-1|.|.
TGCGCCAGCAGCGGCAGGGTGACTGAAGCTTTCTTT
CASSGRVTEAFF
>TRBV5-1|TRBJ2-7|TRBD1|.
TGCGCCAGCAGCTCCCAGGGGGAATTCTTATACGAGCAGTACTTC
CASSSQGEFLYEQYF
>TRBV10-2|TRBJ1-2|.|once
TGCGCCAGCAGTGAGAAGGTAGGGGGGGAGGCTAACTATGGCTACACCTTC
CASSEKVGGEANYGYTF
>TRBV10-3|TRBJ2-3|TRBD1|.
TGTGCCATAGTAGGGACAGGGAGGGCCCCTTGGACAGATACGCAGTATTTT
CAIVGTGRAPWTDTQYF
>TRBV29-1|TRBJ1-1|.|.
TGCAGCGTTGGAGGGACTGAAGCTTTCTTT
CSVGGTEAFF
>TRBV29-1|TRBJ2-3|TRBD2|.
TGCAGCGACGGAGACGGGACTAGCGGGGGCAAGTACACAGATACGCAGTATTTT
CSDGDGTSGGKYTDTQYF
>TRBV6-5|TRBJ2-7|.|.
TGTGCCAGCAGTAACCACGTTACAGATTCCTACGAGCAGTACTTC
CASSNHVTDSYEQYF
>TRBV19|TRBJ2-1|.|.
TGTGCCAGTAGTTTCACCGGGACTGCTAGCTCCTACAATGAGCAGTTCTTC
CASSFTGTASSYNEQFF
>TRBV6-5|TRBJ1-6|.|.
TGTGCCAGCAGTCGGGCAGGGCCCAATTCACCCCTCCACTTT
CASSRAGPNSPLHF
>TRBV6-6|TRBJ2-6|TRBD1|.
TGTGCCAGCGACAGGGCGACCCTCTCTGGGGCCAACGTCCTGACTTTC
CASDRATLSGANVLTF
>TRBV7-2|TRBJ2-5|TRBD2|.
TGTGCCAGCAGCCGCTCCGGGGGGTGGACTCGGGGGGGGACCCAGTACTTC
CASSRSGGWTRGGTQYF
>TRBV7-2|TRBJ2-1|.|.
TGTGCCAGCAGCTCACAAGCACGGGGACTCGCCCTAGATAATGAGCAGTTCTTC
CASSSQARGLALDNEQFF
>TRBV11-2|TRBJ2-1|TRBD2|once
TGTGCCAGCAGCTTAGGGGGGGGCTCCTACAATGAGCAGTTCTTC
CASSLGGGSYNEQFF
>TRBV7-2|TRBJ2-3|TRBD2|.
TGTGCCAGCAGCTTAGGACTAGCGGGCCTTAGCACAGATACGCAGTATTTT
CASSLGLAGLSTDTQYF
>TRBV5-6|TRBJ1-2|TRBD1|.
TGTGCCAGCAGCCTCCCCCTGGAGGGGACAGGGGGAGGCTACACCTTC
CASSLPLEGTGGGYTF
>TRBV5-6|TRBJ2-1|TRBD1|few
TGTGCCAGCAGCACCGGACAGGGGGTAAGCAATGAGCAGTTCTTC
CASSTGQGVSNEQFF
>TRBV5-1|TRBJ2-7|TRBD2|once
TGCGCCAGCAGTCGAGCGGGGGACACCTACGAGCAGTACTTC
CASSRAGDTYEQYF
>TRBV5-1|TRBJ1-1|.|once
TGCGCCAGCAGCCCTCAGGGGCCGGAGAACACTGAAGCTTTCTTT
CASSPQGPENTEAFF
>TRBV5-1|TRBJ1-1|.|.
TGCGCCAGCAGCTTAGCTCAGGTAGTAGGCACTGAAGCTTTCTTT
CASSLAQVVGTEAFF
>TRBV27|TRBJ1-1|TRBD1|.
TGTGCCAGCAGTTTTTCACTCAGGGGGAGGAACACTGAAGCTTTCTTT
CASSFSLRGRNTEAFF
>TRBV5-1|TRBJ1-2|TRBD1|.
TGCGCCAGCAGCTTAACAGGGGGCCAGCATGGCTACACCTTC
CASSLTGGQHGYTF
>TRBV7-3|TRBJ2-5|TRBD1|.
TGTGCCAGCAGCTCTGGGACAGGCCAAGAGACCCAGTACTTC
CASSSGTGQETQYF
>TRBV25-1|TRBJ2-3|.|few
TGTGCCAGCAGTGAATATCGACAGGGCACAGATACGCAGTATTTT
CASSEYRQGTDTQYF
>TRBV7-8|TRBJ2-5|TRBD2|.
TGTGCCAGCAGCCCTACTGGGAGCGGGGCGTTCCAAGAGACCCAGTACTTC
CASSPTGSGAFQETQYF
>TRBV6-1|TRBJ1-1|.|.
TGTGCCAGCAGTGACAGGGGCTTGAACACTGAAGCTTTCTTT
CASSDRGLNTEAFF
>TRBV9|TRBJ1-1|.|.
TGTGCCAGCAGCGCGGATGGGAGGGCGAACACTGAAGCTTTCTTT
CASSADGRANTEAFF
>TRBV5-1|TRBJ2-1|.|.
TGCGCCAGCAGCTTGGCCGGGGGGCCCTCCTACAATGAGCAGTTCTTC
CASSLAGGPSYNEQFF
>TRBV5-4|TRBJ1-2|.|.
TGTGCCAGCAGCTTGGCCGTCGGGAGCAGTCTGGAGGGCTACACCTTC
CASSLAVGSSLEGYTF
>TRBV7-2|TRBJ2-1|.|.
TGTGCCAGCAGCCTCTTTGGGGCGGGGAACAATGAGCAGTTCTTC
CASSLFGAGNNEQFF